Following are 18 T cell receptor beta chains from one sample sequenced in a study of T cells in Graves' hyperthyroidism and ophthalmopathy. Amplified regions were TCR beta CDR3 sequences from RNA transcripts. The TCR CDR3 was amplified in a first-round RT-PCR using the HTBI primer set. TCRdb called the multiplex PCR reads again in MiXCR, with one record for every CDR3 protein. The sample contains 250,000 to 300,000 distinct CDR3 sequences, around 15% of which appear only once. Sequencing input: blood. The receptors were gathered from a woman aged 55-70 years with Graves' ophthalmopathy.

This clonotype was picked up one time. The chain joins TRBV7-6 to TRBJ2-7; D possibly corresponds to TRBD1 (7 bases). CDR1 SGHVS and CDR2 FNYEAQ come from the germline V gene. This CDR3 spans 15 amino acids. V lost 5 bases and J lost 3, with 17 bases in between. CDR3 DNA: TGTGCCAGCAGCCTAAGACAGGGAGGTGGCTACGAGCAGTACTTC. This gives the protein CASSLRQGGGYEQYF. The whole variable domain, remainder taken from reference TRBV7-6 and TRBJ2-7, is GAGVSQSPRYKVTKRGQDVALRCDPISGHVSLYWYRQALGQGPEFLTYFNYEAQQDKSGLPNDRFSAERPEGSISTLTIQRTEQRDSAMYRCASSLRQGGGYEQYFGPGTRLTVT.

This clonotype occurred a few times. The genes are TRBV28 and TRBJ2-1; TRBD2 matches at 8 bases. V lost 10 bases, J lost 6 bases, and 14 bases stayed unmatched. The CDR3 runs to 15 residues. Germline CDR1 MDHEN, CDR2 SYDVKM. Written as DNA, the CDR3 is TGTGCCATAACCCAGCCGGGAGGGTTGAGCAATGAGCAGTTCTTC. Protein sequence: CAITQPGGLSNEQFF. Variable domain in full (rest from reference TRBV28 and TRBJ2-1): DVKVTQSSRYLVKRTGEKVFLECVQDMDHENMFWYRQDPGLGLRLIYFSYDVKMKEKGDIPEGYSVSREKKERFSLILESASTNQTSMYLCAITQPGGLSNEQFFGPGTRLTVL.

In its sample, this clonotype was seen many times. This chain links TRBV5-1 with TRBJ2-7, with D possibly being TRBD1 (6 bases). Trimming removed 0 bases at V and 7 bases at J, with 17 bases between. Germline loops: CDR1 SGHRS, CDR2 YFSETQ. This CDR3 region has 15 residues. The CDR3 loop is CASSLVSGADVEQYF. CDR3 nucleotide sequence: TGCGCCAGCAGCTTGGTGTCAGGGGCCGATGTGGAGCAGTACTTC.

This clonotype was seen at least ten times. The chain links TRBV28 to TRBJ2-7; 7 nucleotides match TRBD1. V lost 4 bases to trimming and J lost 4 bases; unmatched junction nucleotides: 10. There are 15 residues in the CDR3. Germline loops: CDR1 MDHEN, CDR2 SYDVKM. The CDR3 DNA is TGTGCCAGCAGTTCAATGGGACAGAACCCGTACGAGCAGTACTTC. This translates into CASSSMGQNPYEQYF.

This clonotype was seen a single time. Given a much more abundant clone one base away, this may be a read error. V gene TRBV12-3 or TRBV12-4 combines with J gene TRBJ2-7; 7 nucleotides align to TRBD1. V gave up 3 bases and J gave up 2 bases; unmatched junction bases: 4. The CDR3 sequence is 14 residues long. The CDR3 region is CASSLDRTAYEQYF. DNA for the CDR3: TGTGCCAGCAGTTTGGACAGGACAGCCTACGAGCAGTACTTC.

The J gene is TRBJ2-7, the V gene TRBV5-6; D not resolved. Trimming shortened V by 0 bases and J by 0 bases, and 13 bases separated the two germline ends. The CDR3 consists of 16 residues. Germline CDR1 is SGHDT and CDR2 is YYEEEE. The DNA for the CDR3 is TGTGCCAGCAGCTTGGGTTATAGACCCCGCTCCTACGAGCAGTACTTC. As protein: CASSLGYRPRSYEQYF.

This clonotype was seen many times. The chain has TRBV20-1 and TRBJ1-5; unclear D gene. This CDR3 has 17 residues. V lost 7 bases and J lost 0, with 22 bases in between. From germline, CDR1 is DFQATT and CDR2 SNEGSKA (reference sequence). CDR3 bases: TGCAGTGTAGCAGACGCGGTGACGGCATATAGCAATCAGCCCCAGCATTTT. Translation: CSVADAVTAYSNQPQHF.

This clonotype was counted a few times. This chain connects TRBV20-1 to TRBJ2-1, with TRBD2 identical over 12 bases. This CDR3 contains 12 residues. Germline CDR1 and CDR2: DFQATT and SNEGSKA (reference sequence). V lost 2 bases and J lost 15; bases outside the gene matches: 5. The CDR3 reads CSARSSGGARFF. The CDR3 DNA sequence: TGCAGTGCTAGATCTAGCGGGGGGGCGCGGTTCTTC.

This clonotype was picked up many times. This chain joins TRBV9 and TRBJ1-2, with D hard to call. Trimming pared 0 bases from V and 0 bases from J, leaving 9 bases between. This CDR3 comprises 15 residues. CDR1 and CDR2 (germline): SGDLS, YYNGEE. Here the CDR3 DNA reads TGTGCCAGCAGCGTAGACAACAACGCTAACTATGGCTACACCTTC. Encoded protein: CASSVDNNANYGYTF.

The chain is built from TRBV19 and TRBJ2-7, with 7 bases matching TRBD2. Matching the DNA end better, TRBJ2-1 makes the J call doubtful. This CDR3 region has 14 residues. Germline assignment: CDR1 LNHDA and CDR2 SQIVND (reference sequence). The CDR3 protein is CASSSGGRLYEQFF. In nucleotides, the CDR3 is TGTGCCAGTAGTAGCGGGGGTCGACTGTACGAGCAGTTCTTC.

This clonotype was picked up many times. The chain recombines TRBV20-1 with TRBJ2-7, with a tentative D call TRBD2 (5 bases). The ends were cut back, 0 bases at V and 7 bases at J, with 16 bases in the middle. The V gene's germline CDR1 is DFQATT and CDR2 SNEGSKA (reference sequence). The CDR3 consists of 14 residues. The CDR3 nucleotides read TGCAGTGCTAGAGATCACGGCGGGTCCTTGGAGCAGTACTTC. Amino acid sequence: CSARDHGGSLEQYF.

The V gene is TRBV6-1, the J gene TRBJ2-3; the D call may be TRBD1 or TRBD2 (5 bases each). V lost 5 bases and J lost 2, with 14 bases in between. The CDR3 contains 15 residues. Per germline, CDR1 MNHNS and CDR2 SASEGT. CDR3 sequence reads: CASSPGTANTDTQYF. The CDR3 nucleotides are TGTGCCAGCAGTCCCGGGACGGCGAACACAGATACGCAGTATTTT.

The CDR3 nucleotides are TGTGCCAGCAGAAAACAGAGGTACAATGAAAAACTGTTTTTT. Its protein is CASRKQRYNEKLFF. The rearrangement joins TRBV27 to TRBJ1-4, with D hard to call. Germline-derived CDR1 and CDR2 are MNHEY and SMNVEV (reference sequence). The germline V and J ends were trimmed by 6 bases and 5 bases, with 13 bases remaining between them. There are 14 residues in the CDR3.

In its sample, this clonotype was seen a few times. J is TRBJ2-7 and V is TRBV6-2 or TRBV6-3, with D tentatively TRBD1 (8 bases). The CDR3 is 16 residues long. In germline, CDR1 is MNHEY, CDR2 SVGEGT. V gave up 5 bases and J gave up 4 bases, with 21 bases separating them. CDR3 residues: CASSPEVGQGLYEQYF. The CDR3 DNA is TGTGCCAGCAGTCCCGAGGTTGGACAGGGACTATACGAGCAGTACTTC.

J is TRBJ2-7 and V is TRBV4-2; D remains unclear. The CDR3 consists of 13 residues. Germline V gene lookup returns CDR1 LGHNA and CDR2 YNFKEQ. V lost 2 bases to trimming and J lost 6 bases, with 11 bases between them. The CDR3 loop reads CASSQTPLGEQYF. The CDR3 DNA reads as TGTGCCAGCAGCCAAACGCCCCTAGGCGAGCAGTACTTC.

This clonotype has a count of ten or more. This chain uses TRBV20-1 with TRBJ2-7; TRBD1 aligns across 8 bases. The germline gives CDR1 DFQATT, CDR2 SNEGSKA (reference sequence). The ends lost 6 bases at V and 0 bases at J; junction bases unmatched: 7. The CDR3 consists of 14 residues. The DNA of the CDR3 is TGCAGTGCCGCCCCAGGGGGCTTCTCCTACGAGCAGTACTTC. Protein product: CSAAPGGFSYEQYF.

A note on this clonotype: Given a much more abundant clone one base away, this may be a read error. This chain uses TRBV28 with TRBJ1-4, with TRBD1 as a possible D gene (5 bases). Germline CDR1 is MDHEN and CDR2 is SYDVKM. This CDR3 has 15 residues. As DNA, the CDR3 is TGTGCCATAGGGGCAGGAGTTGCAACTAATGAAAAACTGCTTTTT. Its protein is CAIGAGVATNEKLLF.

Details on this clonotype: A much larger clone differs from this one at a single base, so this may be a read error. This is likely a read error, given that the CDR3 carries no conserved phenylalanine or tryptophan at its end. The chain's CDR3 is CASSRNRNTEAFL. DNA of the CDR3: TGTGCCAGCAGCCGAAACAGGAACACTGAAGCTTTCCTT. V is TRBV14 and J is TRBJ1-1; no reliable D call. This CDR3 contains 13 residues. V was shortened by 4 bases and J by 1 base, with 7 bases between the two germline ends. Germline V lookup: CDR1 SGHDN, CDR2 FVKESK.